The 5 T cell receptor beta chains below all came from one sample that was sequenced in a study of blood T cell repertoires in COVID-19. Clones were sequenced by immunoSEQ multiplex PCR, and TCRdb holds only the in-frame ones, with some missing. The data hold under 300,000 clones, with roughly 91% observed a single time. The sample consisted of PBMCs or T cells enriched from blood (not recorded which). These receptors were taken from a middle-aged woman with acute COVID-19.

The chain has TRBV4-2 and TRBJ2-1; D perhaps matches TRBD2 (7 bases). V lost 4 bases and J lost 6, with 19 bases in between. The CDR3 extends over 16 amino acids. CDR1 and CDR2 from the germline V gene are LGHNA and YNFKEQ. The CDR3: CASSPLSGGFSNEQFF. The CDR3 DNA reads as TGTGCCAGCAGCCCCCTTTCGGGGGGCTTTTCCAATGAGCAGTTCTTC.

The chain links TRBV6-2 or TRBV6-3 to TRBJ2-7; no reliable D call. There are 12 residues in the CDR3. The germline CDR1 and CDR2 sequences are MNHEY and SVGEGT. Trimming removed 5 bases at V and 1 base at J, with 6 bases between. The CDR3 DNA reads TGTGCCAGCAGTACTCGGTCCTACGAGCAGTACTTC. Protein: CASSTRSYEQYF.

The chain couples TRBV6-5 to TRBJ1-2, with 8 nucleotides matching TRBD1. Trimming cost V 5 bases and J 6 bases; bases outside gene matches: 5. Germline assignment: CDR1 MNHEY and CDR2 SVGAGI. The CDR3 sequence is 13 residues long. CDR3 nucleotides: TGTGCCAGCAGTCCCCGGACAGGGAATGGCTACACCTTC. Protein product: CASSPRTGNGYTF.

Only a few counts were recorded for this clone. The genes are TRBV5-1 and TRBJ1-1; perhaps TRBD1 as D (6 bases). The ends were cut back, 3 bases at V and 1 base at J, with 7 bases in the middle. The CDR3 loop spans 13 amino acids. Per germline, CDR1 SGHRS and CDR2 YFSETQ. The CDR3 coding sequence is TGCGCCAGCAGCTGGGGACAGAACACTGAAGCTTTCTTT. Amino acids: CASSWGQNTEAFF.

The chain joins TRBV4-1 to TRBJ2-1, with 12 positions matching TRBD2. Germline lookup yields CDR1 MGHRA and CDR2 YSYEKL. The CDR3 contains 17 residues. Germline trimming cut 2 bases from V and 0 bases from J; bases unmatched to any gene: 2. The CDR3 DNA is TGCGCCAGCAGCCAAAGGACTAGCGGGAACTCCTACAATGAGCAGTTCTTC. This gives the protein CASSQRTSGNSYNEQFF.